Listed below are T cell receptor beta chains from one sample, sequenced in a study of T cells in localized non-small cell lung cancer. The assay was immunoSEQ multiplex PCR, and TCRdb's table has in-frame clones only and misses some. The sample gives about 28,000 clones, 84% of which show up once; approximately 5.4% is in the top ten. Sequenced here: peripheral blood mononuclear cells, sampled before any cancer treatment. Receptor source: a man between 40 and 75 years old with stage III lung adenocarcinoma. Both conserved end residues are part of each CDR3. A D gene is named only where the DNA matches it firmly. The size of a clone is reported for some rows only, either as once, few or many, or as a class for expanded clones.

TRBV6-5	once	-	TRBJ1-2	CASSYSGYGYTF	TGTGCCAGCAGTTACTCTGGGTATGGCTACACCTTC
TRBV23-1	few	TRBD1	TRBJ1-3	CASTLPPSTGTGNTIYF	TGCGCCAGCACCCTCCCCCCCTCGACAGGGACAGGGAACACCATATATTTT
TRBV7-6	-	-	TRBJ2-7	CASSFSDFHEQYF	TGTGCCAGCAGCTTTAGCGATTTCCACGAGCAGTACTTC
TRBV5-1	-	TRBD2	TRBJ2-1	CASSSGLAGGKNEQFF	TGCGCCAGCAGCTCAGGACTAGCGGGAGGAAAAAATGAGCAGTTCTTC
TRBV7-3	-	-	TRBJ2-6	CASSLSGASGANVLTF	TGTGCCAGCAGCTTATCGGGCGCCTCTGGGGCCAACGTCCTGACTTTC
TRBV10-2	-	TRBD2	TRBJ2-1	CASSTGAGVSNNEQFF	TGCGCCAGCAGTACCGGGGCGGGAGTTTCAAACAATGAGCAGTTCTTC
TRBV7-9	few	-	TRBJ1-6	CASSPTADGKSYNSPLHF	TGTGCCAGCAGCCCTACGGCTGATGGCAAGTCCTATAATTCACCCCTCCACTTT
TRBV6-1	-	TRBD1	TRBJ1-3	CASINRGIGNTIYF	TGTGCCAGCATTAACAGGGGGATAGGAAACACCATATATTTT
TRBV7-9	-	-	TRBJ1-1	CASSLEYGYTEAFF	TGTGCCAGCAGTTTAGAATATGGGTACACTGAAGCTTTCTTT
TRBV5-6	-	-	TRBJ2-3	CASSTFLVSTDTQYF	TGTGCCAGCAGTACGTTCCTTGTCAGCACAGATACGCAGTATTTT
TRBV18	few	-	TRBJ2-4	CASSLLQGPFSAKNIQYF	TGTGCCAGCTCACTACTACAGGGCCCTTTCTCGGCCAAAAACATTCAGTACTTC
TRBV4-1	-	TRBD1	TRBJ2-3	CASSQDLRGSTDTQYF	TGCGCCAGCAGCCAAGATCTCAGGGGGAGTACAGATACGCAGTATTTT
TRBV28	-	-	TRBJ1-2	CASNGGSLGYGYTF	TGTGCCAGCAATGGAGGCAGCCTTGGCTATGGCTACACCTTC
TRBV5-1	-	TRBD1	TRBJ1-1	CASSTDRVGGTEAFF	TGCGCCAGCAGCACGGACAGGGTGGGGGGCACTGAAGCTTTCTTT
TRBV6-5	-	TRBD2	TRBJ2-1	CASSGSGRNEQFF	TGTGCCAGCAGCGGTAGCGGGAGAAATGAGCAGTTCTTC
TRBV28	once	TRBD2	TRBJ2-1	CASSFPTSGNYNEQFF	TGTGCCAGCAGTTTTCCGACTAGCGGGAACTACAATGAGCAGTTCTTC
TRBV30	-	-	TRBJ1-3	CAFGVGSALSGNTIYF	TGTGCATTCGGGGTCGGGTCGGCACTCTCTGGAAACACCATATATTTT
TRBV27	-	-	TRBJ2-6	CASSSPGAGANVLTF	TGTGCCAGCAGTTCTCCAGGGGCCGGGGCCAACGTCCTGACTTTC
TRBV9	-	-	TRBJ2-4	CASSVGAGRNIQYF	TGTGCCAGCAGCGTAGGAGCAGGGAGGAACATTCAGTACTTC
TRBV5-1	-	-	TRBJ1-4	CASSRAQMEKLFF	TGCGCCAGCAGCAGGGCGCAGATGGAAAAACTGTTTTTT
TRBV11-2	-	TRBD1	TRBJ2-5	CASSRDRQETQYF	TGTGCCAGCAGCAGGGACAGGCAAGAGACCCAGTACTTC
TRBV5-1	-	TRBD1	TRBJ2-3	CASSFGQGGLDTQYF	TGCGCCAGCAGCTTTGGACAGGGCGGACTGGATACGCAGTATTTT
TRBV2	once	-	TRBJ1-5	CASSELQGHSNQPQHF	TGTGCCAGCAGTGAACTCCAGGGGCATAGCAATCAGCCCCAGCATTTT
TRBV6-1	-	-	TRBJ2-1	CASSALGAGSYNEQFF	TGTGCCAGCAGTGCCTTGGGGGCGGGATCCTACAATGAGCAGTTCTTC
TRBV14	-	TRBD2	TRBJ2-1	CASSQEKGRAGEQFF	TGTGCCAGCAGCCAAGAAAAGGGGAGGGCCGGGGAGCAGTTCTTC
TRBV6-1	-	-	TRBJ2-3	CASTNTDTQYF	TGTGCCAGCACCAACACAGATACGCAGTATTTT
TRBV5-6	-	TRBD1	TRBJ1-1	CASSRDRVNTEAFF	TGTGCCAGCAGCCGGGACAGGGTAAACACTGAAGCTTTCTTT
TRBV28	-	-	TRBJ1-5	CASSPSLGQPQHF	TGTGCCAGCAGTCCCTCCCTCGGTCAGCCCCAGCATTTT
TRBV28	-	-	TRBJ2-1	CASSNSGTNEQFF	TGTGCCAGCTCTAATAGCGGTACAAATGAGCAGTTCTTC
TRBV28	-	-	TRBJ1-4	CASSFPGTLEKLFF	TGTGCCAGCAGTTTTCCCGGGACCCTAGAAAAACTGTTTTTT
TRBV29-1	-	-	TRBJ2-2	CSVEDPGTGNTGELFF	TGCAGCGTTGAAGATCCCGGGACTGGGAACACCGGGGAGCTGTTTTTT
TRBV28	few	TRBD1	TRBJ1-6	CASSGSRGRLRLLHF	TGTGCCAGCAGTGGATCGAGGGGGCGCCTTCGACTCCTCCACTTT
TRBV2	few	-	TRBJ1-6	CASSEGGDNSPLHF	TGTGCCAGCAGTGAAGGGGGCGATAATTCACCCCTCCACTTT
TRBV19	-	TRBD2	TRBJ2-2	CASTGRVTGELFF	TGTGCCAGTACGGGGAGGGTAACCGGGGAGCTGTTTTTT
TRBV6-1	-	TRBD1	TRBJ2-5	CATRQGATPETQYF	TGTGCCACCCGACAGGGGGCCACCCCCGAGACCCAGTACTTC
TRBV4-1	-	-	TRBJ1-2	CASSQGTGSYGYTF	TGCGCCAGCAGCCAAGGTACAGGGTCATATGGCTACACCTTC
TRBV27	-	-	TRBJ2-1	CASSIAVRGEQFF	TGTGCCAGCAGTATAGCGGTCCGGGGTGAGCAGTTCTTC
TRBV30	few	-	TRBJ1-5	CAWGVRGGNQPQHF	TGTGCCTGGGGCGTCCGAGGAGGCAATCAGCCCCAGCATTTT
TRBV28	-	TRBD1	TRBJ2-7	CASSLDRGNNEQYF	TGTGCCAGCAGTTTGGACAGGGGAAACAACGAGCAGTACTTC
TRBV6-1	-	-	TRBJ1-5	CASRLTNQPQHF	TGTGCCAGCAGGCTCACTAATCAGCCCCAGCATTTT
TRBV10-3	-	-	TRBJ1-5	CAISDSHRVNSNQPQHF	TGTGCCATCAGCGATAGTCACAGGGTTAATAGCAATCAGCCCCAGCATTTT
TRBV27	-	TRBD2	TRBJ2-7	CASSYWAGGYEQYF	TGTGCCAGCTCTTATTGGGCGGGAGGTTACGAGCAGTACTTC
TRBV5-5	-	-	TRBJ2-6	CASSLVPGANVLTF	TGTGCCAGCAGCTTGGTACCTGGGGCCAACGTCCTGACTTTC
TRBV7-2	-	-	TRBJ1-2	CASSLLGGGYTF	TGTGCCAGCAGCTTACTGGGGGGTGGCTACACCTTC
TRBV2	-	-	TRBJ1-6	CASSERRAWSPLHF	TGTGCCAGCAGTGAACGGCGAGCCTGGTCACCCCTCCACTTT
TRBV14	-	-	TRBJ2-7	CASSEGRVTAVF	TGTGCCAGCAGCGAGGGCAGGGTAACTGCCGTCTTC
TRBV7-8	-	-	TRBJ1-3	CASSSDGLNTIYF	TGTGCCAGCAGCTCGGACGGATTAAACACCATATATTTT
TRBV10-2	medium-sized	TRBD2	TRBJ2-2	CAVGLAFGELFF	TGCGCCGTGGGACTAGCGTTTGGGGAGCTGTTTTTT
TRBV2	-	-	TRBJ2-7	CGSQTGGGLAQNYEQYF	TGTGGAAGCCAAACAGGGGGCGGACTAGCCCAAAACTACGAGCAGTACTTC
TRBV25-1	-	TRBD2	TRBJ2-1	CASSVGSGTNEQFF	TGTGCCAGCAGTGTAGGTAGCGGGACCAATGAGCAGTTCTTC
TRBV19	-	TRBD2	TRBJ2-1	CASSAREGLDNEQFF	TGTGCCAGTAGTGCCCGGGAGGGCCTGGACAATGAGCAGTTCTTC
TRBV18	few	-	TRBJ1-5	CASSPTGPGSNQPQHF	TGTGCCAGCTCACCGACAGGCCCGGGTAGCAATCAGCCCCAGCATTTT
TRBV6-5	-	TRBD1	TRBJ2-2	CASSYATGVPGELFF	TGTGCCAGCAGTTACGCTACAGGGGTCCCCGGGGAGCTGTTTTTT
TRBV5-4	-	-	TRBJ1-1	CASSLAVGYTEAFF	TGTGCCAGCAGCTTGGCCGTGGGGTACACTGAAGCTTTCTTT
TRBV10-3	-	-	TRBJ1-5	CAISDFRGPQHF	TGTGCCATCAGTGATTTTCGCGGGCCCCAGCATTTT